This T cell receptor beta chain was captured by sequencing in a study of shared clonotypes between healthy human individuals. Study in general: The study used three CD4 naive, three CD4 memory, two CD8 naive and one CD8 memory plate per donor.

Sequencing used immunoSEQ multiplex PCR; TCRdb keeps in-frame clones, though not all of them. The repertoire holds around 1.4 million clones, with approximately 98.5% as singletons. From germline, CDR1 is SGHNT and CDR2 YYREEE (reference sequence). V gave up 3 bases and J gave up 2 bases; unmatched junction bases: 11. The CDR3 contains 16 residues. This rearrangement joins TRBV5-4 to TRBJ2-7; 7 nucleotides line up with TRBD1. The receptor was derived from a man younger than 45 in good health. The sequencing sample was made of naive CD4+ T cells sorted from blood. Specified subset: CD45RA+ positively selected. The CDR3 loop is CASSYGTAEGPYEQYF. CDR3 nucleotides: TGTGCCAGCAGCTATGGGACAGCAGAGGGGCCCTACGAGCAGTACTTC.